The 30 T cell receptor beta chains given below trace back to one sample, sequenced in a study of blood T cell repertoires in COVID-19 (dated by TCRdb to between 2020 and 2021). The method was the immunoSEQ multiplex PCR assay. TCRdb took over this immuneACCESS table, retaining in-frame rearrangements with V and J assigned. Such tables are incomplete; in checked studies, under half of the missing clones stem from an unresolved V gene, and the remainder is unexplained. In all, the sample holds approximately 160,000 clones, and about 81% of those were seen once. The leading ten clones occupy about 11% of the sample. The sample consisted of peripheral blood. Receptor source: a man in his fifties or sixties with active or convalescent COVID-19.

This rearrangement joins TRBV29-1 to TRBJ1-2; D remains unclear. V lost 6 bases and J lost 8, with 13 bases in between. The CDR3 sequence is 11 residues long. Per the germline V gene, CDR1 is SQVTM and CDR2 is ANQGSEA. The CDR3 coding sequence is TGCAGCGTGCAGACCGGCGGAGGCTACACCTTC. Translation gives CSVQTGGGYTF. Based on the CDR3 plus reference TRBV29-1 and TRBJ1-2, the full variable domain is SAVISQKPSRDICQRGTSLTIQCQVDSQVTMMFWYRQQPGQSLTLIATANQGSEATYESGFVIDKFPISRPNLTFSTLTVSNMSPEDSSIYLCSVQTGGGYTFGSGTRLTVV.

The chain recombines TRBV7-2 with TRBJ1-6, with D possibly matching TRBD1 (6 bases). CDR1 is SGHTA, CDR2 FQGNSA, per germline. CDR3 length: 16 amino acids. Trimming pared 2 bases from V and 8 bases from J, leaving 16 bases between. Here the CDR3 reads CASSLNLGGGDSPLHF. The CDR3 DNA is TGTGCCAGCAGCTTAAACCTAGGGGGGGGAGATTCACCCCTCCACTTT.

J is TRBJ2-1 and V is TRBV25-1; 7 nucleotides match TRBD2. The CDR3 is 15 amino acids. The germline V gene encodes CDR1 MGHDK and CDR2 SYGVNS. V dropped 7 bases and J dropped 3; count of bases not matched to a gene: 9. CDR3 amino acids: CASNPLLADYNEQFF. In DNA, the CDR3 is TGTGCCAGCAATCCCCTGCTAGCGGACTACAATGAGCAGTTCTTC.

The rearrangement links TRBV27 to TRBJ1-2; 8 bases map to TRBD1. The CDR3 length is 14 residues. V lost 2 bases and J lost 8; bases outside the gene matches: 7. The germline gives CDR1 MNHEY, CDR2 SMNVEV (reference sequence). For the CDR3, the DNA is TGTGCCAGCAGTTTAGGAGGACAGGGTCGAGGCTACACCTTC. Its protein product is CASSLGGQGRGYTF.

V is TRBV5-1 and J is TRBJ1-1, with a weak D call TRBD1 (6 bases). The CDR3 consists of 14 residues. V dropped 4 bases and J dropped 2 bases, with 12 bases sitting between them. Germline V gives CDR1 SGHRS, CDR2 YFSETQ. CDR3 sequence reads: CASSLQGSNTEAFF. CDR3 bases: TGCGCCAGCAGCCTACAGGGATCTAACACTGAAGCTTTCTTT.

Note on this clone: Possible read error: a much larger clone is one base away. The V call is TRBV11-3, the J call TRBJ1-1; D might be TRBD1 (6 bases). Germline CDR1 and CDR2: SGHNT and YENEEA. V shed 5 bases and J shed 1 base, with 8 bases lying between them. The CDR3 extends over 13 amino acids. The CDR3 nucleotides read TGTGCCAGCAGCCAACAGGGGAACACTGAAGCTTTCTTT. Encoded protein: CASSQQGNTEAFF.

This clone was picked up a small number of times. The chain recombines TRBV6-5 with TRBJ1-1; TRBD1 might be the D (6 bases). CDR1 MNHEY and CDR2 SVGAGI come from the germline V gene. The CDR3 runs to 13 residues. Trimming stripped 5 bases from V and 3 bases from J, with 10 bases between. The CDR3 bases are TGTGCCAGCAGTACGACAGGATACACTGAAGCTTTCTTT. Translation gives CASSTTGYTEAFF.

V is TRBV27 and J is TRBJ1-4, with a possible D match to TRBD1 (6 bases). Trimming left V 5 bases short and J 4 bases short, with 14 bases between. CDR3 length: 15 amino acids. In germline, CDR1 is MNHEY, CDR2 SMNVEV (reference sequence). This CDR3 is CASSPITGSNEKLFF. The CDR3 DNA reads as TGTGCCAGCAGTCCAATTACAGGGAGTAATGAAAAACTGTTTTTT.

The chain uses TRBV21-1 and TRBJ2-7; TRBD1, the table's D call, lacks a check against the DNA. TRBV21-1 is annotated as a pseudogene. This CDR3 region has 16 residues. In DNA, the CDR3 is TGTGCCAGCATCACCCAAGGGGGTCCCAGCTCCTACGAGCAGTACTTC. It is translated as CASITQGGPSSYEQYF.

This clone was seen a few times. CDR3 DNA: TGTGCCAGCAGCCAGACTAACTATGGCTACACCTTC. Its translation: CASSQTNYGYTF. The chain joins TRBV5-6 to TRBJ1-2; no clear D. The CDR3 length is 12 residues. V lost 4 bases to trimming and J lost 0 bases, with 4 bases between them. The germline V gene has CDR1 SGHDT and CDR2 YYEEEE.

This clone was counted only a few times. J is TRBJ1-1 and V is TRBV12-3 or TRBV12-4; D unresolved. CDR3 length equals 13 residues. Trimming took 6 bases from V and 6 from J, leaving 14 bases between them. The CDR3 protein is CASRSTLLAEAFF. The CDR3 nucleotides are TGTGCCAGCAGATCGACATTGCTGGCTGAAGCTTTCTTT.

This sequence joins TRBV27 and TRBJ2-1, with 8 bases that match TRBD2. There are 14 residues in the CDR3. Trimming removed 5 bases from V and 8 bases from J; junction bases left unmatched: 8. Germline V gene data show CDR1 as MNHEY and CDR2 as SMNVEV (reference sequence). The CDR3 sequence: CASSRGGWGDEQFF. DNA of the CDR3: TGTGCCAGCAGTCGGGGGGGTTGGGGAGATGAGCAGTTCTTC.

The chain recombines TRBV7-9 with TRBJ2-3; 7 bases are shared with TRBD2. Germline trimming cut 4 bases from V and 4 bases from J; bases unmatched to any gene: 11. This CDR3 is 16 amino acids long. Germline V gives CDR1 SEHNR, CDR2 FQNEAQ (reference sequence). This CDR3 is CASSSGWAGVADTQYF. DNA of the CDR3: TGTGCCAGCAGCTCGGGATGGGCGGGGGTAGCAGATACGCAGTATTTT.

The chain recombines TRBV11-2 with TRBJ2-3; perhaps TRBD2 as D (5 bases). Deletions cut 0 bases from V and 0 bases from J, with 7 bases between. This CDR3 region has 15 residues. Per the germline V gene, CDR1 is SGHAT and CDR2 is FQNNGV. CDR3 sequence reads: CASSLDGISTDTQYF. The CDR3 DNA is TGTGCCAGCAGCTTAGACGGGATTAGCACAGATACGCAGTATTTT.

The V and J genes are TRBV10-2 and TRBJ2-1; 10 positions agree with TRBD2. The germline V gene has CDR1 WSHSY and CDR2 SAAADI. Losses at the gene ends were 7 bases for V and 5 bases for J; bases not matched to a gene: 2. There are 13 residues in the CDR3. The CDR3 region is CASTGTSDNEQFF. The CDR3, as DNA: TGCGCCAGCACCGGGACTAGCGACAATGAGCAGTTCTTC.

The chain couples TRBV6-1 to TRBJ2-7, with 7 bases fitting TRBD1. This CDR3 is built from 15 residues. V lost 2 bases and J lost 2; bases outside the gene matches: 6. In germline, CDR1 is MNHNS, CDR2 SASEGT. CDR3 bases: TGTGCCAGCAGTGAAACCGGGACAGAAGCCTACGAGCAGTACTTC. Translation gives CASSETGTEAYEQYF.

The rearrangement uses TRBV29-1 and TRBJ1-2; 8 positions match TRBD1. Unmatched junction bases numbered 15, after V lost 4 bases and J lost 8 bases. This CDR3 contains 15 residues. The germline gives CDR1 SQVTM, CDR2 ANQGSEA. The CDR3 nucleotides read TGCAGCGTTGCCGGGACAGGCGAGGATCTTGGAGGCTACACCTTC. This encodes CSVAGTGEDLGGYTF.

This chain uses TRBV5-1 with TRBJ1-6; D is undetermined. The V gene's germline CDR1 is SGHRS and CDR2 YFSETQ. Trimming left V 1 base short and J 0 bases short, with 17 bases between. This CDR3 is 19 amino acids long. CDR3 in amino acids: CASSLRGRWISSYNSPLHF. The CDR3 coding sequence is TGCGCCAGCAGCTTGAGAGGAAGGTGGATAAGCTCCTATAATTCACCCCTCCACTTT. Full variable domain (rest looked up from reference TRBV5-1 and TRBJ1-6): KAGVTQTPRYLIKTRGQQVTLSCSPISGHRSVSWYQQTPGQGLQFLFEYFSETQRNKGNFPGRFSGRQFSNSRSEMNVSTLELGDSALYLCASSLRGRWISSYNSPLHFGNGTRLTVT.

The rearrangement uses TRBV15 and TRBJ2-3; TRBD1 matches 7 bases. The germline V gene has CDR1 LNHNV and CDR2 YYDKDF (reference sequence). The length of the CDR3 is 15 residues. J gave up 1 base and V 1 base, and 2 bases lay outside the gene matches. The CDR3 region is CATSRGTGRTDTQYF. CDR3 nucleotide sequence: TGTGCCACCAGCAGAGGGACAGGCCGCACAGATACGCAGTATTTT.

In DNA form, the CDR3 reads TGTGCCAGCAGCTTAGCAGGGTTCAAAAACATTCAGTACTTC. This gives the protein CASSLAGFKNIQYF. This chain uses TRBV11-2 with TRBJ2-4; weak D call: TRBD1 (5 bases). V was cut by 1 base and J by 3 bases, with 7 bases left in between. Germline CDR1 and CDR2: SGHAT and FQNNGV. This CDR3 has 14 residues.

This clone appeared a few times. The genes are TRBV2 and TRBJ2-2; weak D call: TRBD2 (6 bases). Germline V gives CDR1 SNHLY, CDR2 FYNNEI. The ends were cut back, 7 bases at V and 1 base at J, with 10 bases in the middle. The CDR3 is made up of 14 amino acids. CDR3 nucleotides: TGTGCCAGCATGTCCGGGAGGAACACCGGGGAGCTGTTTTTT. This translates into CASMSGRNTGELFF.

In DNA, the CDR3 is TGTGCCAGCAGCCTTAGCGGGAGGTCCTACAATGAGCAGTTCTTC. It codes for CASSLSGRSYNEQFF. The chain carries TRBV3-1 (or the pseudogene TRBV3-2) and TRBJ2-1; TRBD2 matches at 10 bases. The germline gives CDR1 LGHDT, CDR2 YNNKEL (reference sequence). The CDR3 covers 15 residues. Trimming took 4 bases from V and 1 from J; bases not matched to a gene: 1.

This clone came up a few times. The chain employs TRBV19 and TRBJ1-5, with a weak D call TRBD1 (6 bases). The germline gives CDR1 LNHDA, CDR2 SQIVND (reference sequence). Trimming took 5 bases from V and 3 from J, leaving 8 bases between them. The CDR3 covers 13 residues. CDR3 in DNA: TGTGCCAGTAGTCAGGGGTTCAATCAGCCCCAGCATTTT. Protein sequence: CASSQGFNQPQHF.

Only one count was recorded for this clone. The chain recombines TRBV7-9 with TRBJ2-7, with TRBD1 matching 10 bases. This CDR3 is 14 amino acids long. Germline V gene data show CDR1 as SEHNR and CDR2 as FQNEAQ (reference sequence). The J segment lost 7 bases and the V segment lost 3 bases, leaving 6 bases of the junction unmatched. CDR3 region: CASSFADRGLEQYF. CDR3 DNA: TGTGCCAGCAGCTTCGCCGACAGGGGGCTTGAGCAGTACTTC.

This chain uses TRBV9 with TRBJ2-5; D might be TRBD2 (5 bases). V lost 4 bases to trimming and J lost 2 bases, with 21 bases between them. This CDR3 region has 17 residues. Germline CDR1 reads SGDLS; CDR2 reads YYNGEE. In nucleotides, the CDR3 is TGTGCCAGCAGCCCGAGAGGAGGTGGCGGACTTCAAGAGACCCAGTACTTC. This translates into CASSPRGGGGLQETQYF. The entire variable domain, with the rest obtained from reference TRBV9 and TRBJ2-5, is as follows: DSGVTQTPKHLITATGQRVTLRCSPRSGDLSVYWYQQSLDQGLQFLIQYYNGEERAKGNILERFSAQQFPDLHSELNLSSLELGDSALYFCASSPRGGGGLQETQYFGPGTRLLVL.

The CDR3 reads CSVQDRGWGNTIYF. As DNA, the CDR3 is TGCAGCGTCCAAGACAGGGGATGGGGAAACACCATATATTTT. The chain is built from TRBV29-1 and TRBJ1-3; 8 nucleotides align to TRBD1. Germline V gene lookup returns CDR1 SQVTM and CDR2 ANQGSEA. This CDR3 contains 14 residues. With 6 bases clipped from V and 4 bases from J, the junction kept 8 bases outside the gene matches.

This chain links TRBV3-1 (or the pseudogene TRBV3-2) with TRBJ2-3; D ambiguous. V lost 8 bases and J lost 4, with 16 bases in between. CDR3 size: 14 residues. The germline V gene has CDR1 LGHDT and CDR2 YNNKEL (reference sequence). CDR3 nucleotide sequence: TGTGCCAGCGGATACTGGCAGGATCCAGATACGCAGTATTTT. This encodes CASGYWQDPDTQYF.

This clone was recorded a few times. The chain couples TRBV6-1 to TRBJ1-3, with D possibly being TRBD1 (5 bases). V lost 1 base and J lost 0, with 7 bases in between. Per germline, CDR1 MNHNS and CDR2 SASEGT. The length of the CDR3 is 15 residues. The CDR3 here is CASSEDDSSGNTIYF. CDR3 sequence (DNA): TGTGCCAGCAGTGAAGACGACAGCTCTGGAAACACCATATATTTT.

The chain couples TRBV5-3 to TRBJ2-3, with D uncertain. TRBV5-3 carries the ORF label, with uncertain function. Trimming pared 4 bases from V and 11 bases from J, leaving 11 bases between. The CDR3 is 11 residues long. CDR3 sequence (DNA): TGTGCCAGAAGCAGCCGTGCGAGGCAGTATTTT. It translates to CARSSRARQYF.

The chain couples TRBV7-3 to TRBJ1-1, with D possibly matching TRBD1 (6 bases). Trimming cost V 10 bases and J 5 bases, with 20 bases left between them. The CDR3 extends over 14 amino acids. From germline, CDR1 is SGHTA and CDR2 FQGTGA. The CDR3 loop is CATNAQGKETEAFF. CDR3 sequence (DNA): TGTGCCACCAACGCGCAGGGGAAGGAGACTGAAGCTTTCTTT.